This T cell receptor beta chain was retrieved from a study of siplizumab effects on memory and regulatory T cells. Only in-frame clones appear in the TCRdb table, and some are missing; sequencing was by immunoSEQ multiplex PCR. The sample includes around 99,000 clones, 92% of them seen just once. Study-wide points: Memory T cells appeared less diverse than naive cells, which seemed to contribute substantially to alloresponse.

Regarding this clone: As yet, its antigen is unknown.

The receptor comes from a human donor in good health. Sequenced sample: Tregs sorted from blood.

CDR3 nucleotides: TGTGCCAGCAGCGTCGGACATCCCCAGCGGAACACTGAAGCTTTCTTT. As protein: CASSVGHPQRNTEAFF. The V and J genes are TRBV7-9 and TRBJ1-1; TRBD1 might be the D (5 bases). CDR1 SEHNR and CDR2 FQNEAQ come from the germline V gene (reference sequence). Trimming cost V 5 bases and J 1 base, with 17 bases left between them. The CDR3 is made up of 16 amino acids.